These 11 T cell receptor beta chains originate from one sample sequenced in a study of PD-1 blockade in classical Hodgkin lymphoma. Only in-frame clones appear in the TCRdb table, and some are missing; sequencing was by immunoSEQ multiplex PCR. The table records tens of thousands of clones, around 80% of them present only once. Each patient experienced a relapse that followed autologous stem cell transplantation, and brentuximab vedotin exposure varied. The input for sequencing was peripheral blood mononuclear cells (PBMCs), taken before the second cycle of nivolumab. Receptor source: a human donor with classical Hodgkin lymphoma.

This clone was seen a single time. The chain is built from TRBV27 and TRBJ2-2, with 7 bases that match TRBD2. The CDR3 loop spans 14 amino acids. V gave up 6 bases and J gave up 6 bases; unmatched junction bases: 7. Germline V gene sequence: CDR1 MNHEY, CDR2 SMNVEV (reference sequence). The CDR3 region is CASRGDYYSGELFF. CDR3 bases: TGTGCCAGCAGGGGGGACTACTACTCCGGGGAGCTGTTTTTT.

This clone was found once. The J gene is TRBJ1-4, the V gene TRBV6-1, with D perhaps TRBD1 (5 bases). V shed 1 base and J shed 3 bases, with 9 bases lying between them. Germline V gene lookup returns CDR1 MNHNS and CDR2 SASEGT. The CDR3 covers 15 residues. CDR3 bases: TGTGCCAGCAGTGAAGGACCAGGGCCTAATGAAAAACTGTTTTTT. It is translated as CASSEGPGPNEKLFF.

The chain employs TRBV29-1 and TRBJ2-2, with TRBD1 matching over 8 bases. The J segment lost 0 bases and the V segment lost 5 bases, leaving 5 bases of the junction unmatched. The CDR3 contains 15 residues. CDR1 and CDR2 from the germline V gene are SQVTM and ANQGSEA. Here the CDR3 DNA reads TGCAGCGTTAGACAGGGGCCAGCGAACACCGGGGAGCTGTTTTTT. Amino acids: CSVRQGPANTGELFF.

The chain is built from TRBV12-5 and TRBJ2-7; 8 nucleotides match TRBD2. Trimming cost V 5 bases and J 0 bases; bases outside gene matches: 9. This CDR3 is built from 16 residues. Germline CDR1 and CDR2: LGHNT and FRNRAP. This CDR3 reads CASGNSSGPSSYEQYF. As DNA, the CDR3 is TGTGCTAGTGGTAACTCTAGCGGGCCTAGCTCCTACGAGCAGTACTTC.

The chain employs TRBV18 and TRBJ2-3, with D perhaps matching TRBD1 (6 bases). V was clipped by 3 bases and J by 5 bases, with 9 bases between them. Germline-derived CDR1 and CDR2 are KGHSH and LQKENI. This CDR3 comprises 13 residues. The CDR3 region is CASSPGAGDTQYF. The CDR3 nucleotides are TGTGCCAGCTCACCGGGGGCGGGAGATACGCAGTATTTT.

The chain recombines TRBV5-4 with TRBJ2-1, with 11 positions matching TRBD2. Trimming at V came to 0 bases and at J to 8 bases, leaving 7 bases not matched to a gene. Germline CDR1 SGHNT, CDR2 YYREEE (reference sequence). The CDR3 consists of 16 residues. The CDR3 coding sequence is TGTGCCAGCAGCTTGGAGGCTAGCGGGGGGCGGGATGAGCAGTTCTTC. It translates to CASSLEASGGRDEQFF.

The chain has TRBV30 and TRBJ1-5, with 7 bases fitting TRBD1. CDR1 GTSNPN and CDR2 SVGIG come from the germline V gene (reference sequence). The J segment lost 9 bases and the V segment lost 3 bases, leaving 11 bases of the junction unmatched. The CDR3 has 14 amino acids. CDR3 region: CAWSGSAGGRPQHF. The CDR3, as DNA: TGTGCCTGGAGCGGCTCGGCAGGGGGGAGGCCCCAGCATTTT.

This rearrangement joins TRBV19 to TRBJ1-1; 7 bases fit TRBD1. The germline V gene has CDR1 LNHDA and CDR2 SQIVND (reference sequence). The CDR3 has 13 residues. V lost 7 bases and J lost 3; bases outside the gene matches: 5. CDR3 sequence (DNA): TGTGCCAGTACGACGGGACAGTACACTGAAGCTTTCTTT. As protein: CASTTGQYTEAFF.

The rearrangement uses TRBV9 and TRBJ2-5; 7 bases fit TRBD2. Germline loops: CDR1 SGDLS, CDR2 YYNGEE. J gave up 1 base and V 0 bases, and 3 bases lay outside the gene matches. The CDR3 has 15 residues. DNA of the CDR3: TGTGCCAGCAGCGTAGGCCTAGCGGTCCAAGAGACCCAGTACTTC. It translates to CASSVGLAVQETQYF.

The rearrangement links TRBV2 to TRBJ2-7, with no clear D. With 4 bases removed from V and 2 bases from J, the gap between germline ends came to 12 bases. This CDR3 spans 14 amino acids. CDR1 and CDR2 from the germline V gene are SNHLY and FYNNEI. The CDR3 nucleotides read TGTGCCAGCAGTGCCCCCGGAGCAGCCTACGAGCAGTACTTC. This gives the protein CASSAPGAAYEQYF.

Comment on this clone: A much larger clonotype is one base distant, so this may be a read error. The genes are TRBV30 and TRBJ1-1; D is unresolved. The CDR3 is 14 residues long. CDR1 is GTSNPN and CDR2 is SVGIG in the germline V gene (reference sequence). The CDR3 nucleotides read TGTGCCTGGAGTACGCAGACCCCGAACATTGAAGCTTTCTTT. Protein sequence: CAWSTQTPNIEAFF. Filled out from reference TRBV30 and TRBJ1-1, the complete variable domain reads SQTIHQWPATLVQPVGSPLSLECTVEGTSNPNLYWYRQAAGRGLQLLFYSVGIGQISSEVPQNLSASRPQDRQFILSSKKLLLSDSGFYLCAWSTQTPNIEAFFGQGTRLTVV.